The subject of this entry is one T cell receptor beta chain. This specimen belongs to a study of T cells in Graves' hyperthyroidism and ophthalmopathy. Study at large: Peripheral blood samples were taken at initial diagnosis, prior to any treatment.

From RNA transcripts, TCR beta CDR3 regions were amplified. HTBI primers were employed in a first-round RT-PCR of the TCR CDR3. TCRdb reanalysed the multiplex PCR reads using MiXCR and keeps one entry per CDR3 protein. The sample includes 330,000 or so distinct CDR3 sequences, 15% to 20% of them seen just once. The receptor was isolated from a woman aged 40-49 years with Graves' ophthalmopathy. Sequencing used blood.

The DNA of the CDR3 is TGTGCCAGTAAACCAAAACTGACAGGGCTCTACGAGCAGTACTTC. This sequence encodes CASKPKLTGLYEQYF. The genes are TRBV19 and TRBJ2-7, with 7 bases aligning to TRBD1. Germline V CDR1 and CDR2: LNHDA, SQIVND (reference sequence). The CDR3 is made up of 15 amino acids. The J segment lost 3 bases and the V segment lost 7 bases, leaving 12 bases of the junction unmatched.